Listed below are T cell receptor beta chains from one sample, sequenced in a study of CD8+ T cells in alopecia areata. TCRdb keeps only in-frame clones here, not all; method: immunoSEQ multiplex PCR. Of around 250,000 clones listed, roughly 69% are singletons. The sequences come from CD4+ T cells sorted from blood, collected at week 0. The receptors shown here come from a human donor with alopecia areata. Each CDR3 is given with its conserved first and last residue. Each record gives: V gene, J gene, D gene, clone size, CDR3 protein, CDR3 DNA. A D gene is named only where the DNA matches it firmly. Size is stated for part of the rows, as once, few or many counts, or as a class when the clone is expanded.

TRBV4-1,TRBJ1-1,NA,NA,CASSQPKEGTEAFF,TGCGCCAGCAGCCAACCCAAAGAGGGAACTGAAGCTTTCTTT
TRBV7-2,TRBJ1-1,NA,once,CASSLDRAVFF,TGTGCCAGCAGCTTAGACAGGGCGGTTTTCTTT
TRBV4-1,TRBJ2-5,NA,NA,CASSLPGAETQYF,TGCGCCAGCAGCCTCCCAGGGGCTGAGACCCAGTACTTC
TRBV4-2,TRBJ2-1,TRBD2,NA,CASSSASGGIHEQFF,TGTGCCAGCAGCTCCGCAAGCGGGGGGATCCATGAGCAGTTCTTC
TRBV15,TRBJ1-5,NA,few,CATSSKTGFRQPQHF,TGTGCCACCAGCAGCAAAACAGGGTTCCGTCAGCCCCAGCATTTT
TRBV5-1,TRBJ1-1,NA,NA,CASSTSGGVLNTEAFF,TGCGCCAGCAGCACTTCTGGAGGAGTACTGAACACTGAAGCTTTCTTT
TRBV30,TRBJ2-1,NA,NA,CAWSVHRNEQFF,TGTGCCTGGAGTGTACACCGAAATGAGCAGTTCTTC
TRBV7-3,TRBJ2-3,TRBD2,NA,CATSGEGRTDTQYF,TGTGCCACCTCCGGGGAGGGACGCACAGATACGCAGTATTTT
TRBV18,TRBJ2-7,NA,NA,CASSPAEYEQYF,TGTGCCAGCTCACCCGCGGAGTACGAGCAGTACTTC
TRBV28,TRBJ1-5,NA,NA,CASRGGKVPQHF,TGTGCCAGCAGGGGGGGGAAGGTTCCCCAGCATTTT
TRBV13,TRBJ1-6,TRBD1,NA,CASRGTGEGSPLHF,TGTGCCAGCAGGGGGACAGGGGAAGGTTCACCCCTCCACTTT
TRBV2,TRBJ1-4,TRBD1,NA,CASNTGGEKLFF,TGTGCCAGCAACACAGGGGGTGAAAAACTGTTTTTT
TRBV5-6,TRBJ2-1,NA,NA,CASSAGSLQFF,TGTGCCAGCAGTGCCGGGAGCTTACAGTTCTTC
TRBV4-1,TRBJ2-7,NA,NA,CASSQDGADLPRNEQYF,TGCGCCAGCAGCCAAGATGGCGCGGATCTCCCTAGGAACGAGCAGTACTTC
TRBV28,TRBJ1-6,TRBD1,NA,CASSPLEGQGGSPLHF,TGTGCCAGCAGTCCACTTGAGGGACAGGGTGGTTCACCCCTCCACTTT
TRBV19,TRBJ1-1,NA,NA,CASRLNGPSWDTEAFF,TGTGCCAGTAGGCTAAATGGGCCTTCCTGGGACACTGAAGCTTTCTTT
TRBV10-3,TRBJ2-3,NA,NA,CANQGAPKDTQYF,TGTGCCAACCAAGGGGCCCCTAAGGATACGCAGTATTTT
TRBV27,TRBJ1-1,NA,NA,CASSLLGLNTEAFF,TGTGCCAGCAGTTTATTAGGCCTGAACACTGAAGCTTTCTTT
TRBV30,TRBJ2-7,NA,NA,CAWSVHLGTPSYEQYF,TGTGCCTGGAGTGTACATTTGGGGACGCCGTCCTACGAGCAGTACTTC
TRBV11-1,TRBJ2-7,NA,NA,CASSGNSYEQYF,TGTGCCAGCAGCGGGAACTCCTACGAGCAGTACTTC
TRBV23-1,TRBJ1-2,NA,NA,CASSPWQGRSNYGYTF,TGCGCCAGCAGTCCGTGGCAGGGGCGTTCTAACTATGGCTACACCTTC
TRBV11-2,TRBJ1-6,NA,NA,CASSIGRINSPLHF,TGTGCCAGCAGCATCGGACGGATCAATTCACCCCTCCACTTT
TRBV29-1,TRBJ2-5,TRBD2,NA,CSVAGTRETQYF,TGCAGCGTTGCCGGGACTAGGGAGACCCAGTACTTC
TRBV29-1,TRBJ2-7,TRBD1,NA,CSADRGTDEQYF,TGCAGCGCCGACAGGGGAACAGACGAGCAGTACTTC
TRBV25-1,TRBJ2-2,NA,NA,CASSEYLDTGELFF,TGTGCCAGCAGTGAATATCTTGACACCGGGGAGCTGTTTTTT
TRBV5-1,TRBJ2-5,TRBD2,once,CASSEAGGRETQYF,TGCGCCAGCAGCGAAGCGGGGGGGCGAGAGACCCAGTACTTC
TRBV5-1,TRBJ2-4,NA,NA,CASSLARDSPLAKNIQYF,TGCGCCAGCAGCTTGGCACGTGATTCCCCTTTAGCCAAAAACATTCAGTACTTC
TRBV29-1,TRBJ2-3,TRBD1,few,CSVLGQGTDTQYF,TGCAGCGTCCTAGGACAGGGCACAGATACGCAGTATTTT
TRBV29-1,TRBJ2-2,TRBD1,NA,CSASGQGYPTNTGELFF,TGCAGCGCCTCGGGACAGGGATACCCAACGAACACCGGGGAGCTGTTTTTT
TRBV29-1,TRBJ2-2,NA,NA,CSVERRESGELFF,TGCAGCGTTGAACGTAGGGAAAGCGGGGAGCTGTTTTTT
TRBV27,TRBJ2-7,NA,NA,CASSFGLNAGEQYF,TGTGCCAGCAGTTTTGGCCTGAATGCGGGCGAGCAGTACTTC
TRBV15,TRBJ1-6,NA,NA,CATGNYGKNSPLHF,TGTGCCACAGGCAACTATGGGAAAAATTCACCCCTCCACTTT
TRBV18,TRBJ2-5,NA,NA,CASSPRQGIETQYF,TGTGCCAGCTCACCACGGCAGGGCATCGAGACCCAGTACTTC
TRBV29-1,TRBJ1-1,NA,NA,CSVATLTQAFF,TGCAGCGTCGCTACTCTTACACAAGCTTTCTTT
TRBV25-1,TRBJ1-1,NA,few,CASSEMTEAFF,TGTGCCAGCAGTGAAATGACTGAAGCTTTCTTT
TRBV11-2,TRBJ1-2,NA,NA,CASSLESNYGYTF,TGTGCCAGCAGCTTAGAGTCCAACTATGGCTACACCTTC
TRBV7-6,TRBJ1-1,TRBD1,NA,CASSTRQGENTEAFF,TGTGCCAGCAGCACCCGACAGGGGGAGAACACTGAAGCTTTCTTT
TRBV4-3,TRBJ1-6,NA,NA,CASSQDLTGRNSPLHF,TGCGCCAGCAGCCAAGATCTTACGGGGCGAAATTCACCCCTCCACTTT
TRBV29-1,TRBJ2-5,TRBD1,few,CSVTGQVQETQYF,TGCAGCGTCACGGGACAGGTTCAAGAGACCCAGTACTTC
TRBV5-1,TRBJ1-5,NA,NA,CASSREGKGQPQHF,TGCGCCAGCAGCCGGGAAGGAAAGGGGCAGCCCCAGCATTTT
TRBV23-1,TRBJ1-5,NA,NA,CATLRQEYSNQPQHF,TGCGCCACCCTCCGACAGGAGTATAGCAATCAGCCCCAGCATTTT
TRBV5-1,TRBJ2-3,TRBD2,NA,CASTLLAGTDTQYF,TGCGCCAGCACCCTACTAGCGGGGACAGATACGCAGTATTTT
TRBV2,TRBJ1-5,NA,NA,CASSEQTVSNQPQHF,TGTGCCAGCAGTGAGCAGACAGTGAGCAATCAGCCCCAGCATTTT
TRBV11-2,TRBJ1-6,NA,NA,CASSPPWESSYNSPLHF,TGTGCCAGCAGCCCTCCCTGGGAGAGCTCCTATAATTCACCCCTCCACTTT
TRBV29-1,TRBJ2-2,NA,NA,CSVGQSYTGELFF,TGCAGCGTTGGACAGAGCTACACCGGGGAGCTGTTTTTT
TRBV5-1,TRBJ1-1,TRBD1,NA,CASSLTGTGNTEAFF,TGCGCCAGCAGCTTAACCGGGACAGGGAACACTGAAGCTTTCTTT
TRBV9,TRBJ1-3,NA,few,CASSISGASGNTIYF,TGTGCCAGCAGCATCTCTGGGGCCTCTGGAAACACCATATATTTT
TRBV11-1,TRBJ2-1,NA,NA,CASAPGHSSYNEQFF,TGTGCCAGCGCCCCCGGGCACAGCTCCTACAATGAGCAGTTCTTC
TRBV7-9,TRBJ2-2,NA,NA,CASRHRDKTPGELFF,TGTGCCAGCAGACACCGGGACAAGACCCCCGGGGAGCTGTTTTTT
TRBV5-6,TRBJ1-5,NA,NA,CASSLFQGGQPQHF,TGTGCCAGCAGCTTGTTCCAGGGAGGTCAGCCCCAGCATTTT
TRBV29-1,TRBJ2-3,NA,NA,CSVQIGTFTDTQYF,TGCAGCGTTCAGATAGGGACGTTCACAGATACGCAGTATTTT
TRBV6-5,TRBJ2-1,NA,NA,CASSAQGNEQFF,TGTGCCAGCAGTGCCCAGGGGAATGAGCAGTTCTTC
TRBV28,TRBJ2-6,TRBD1,NA,CASSPTGAGANVLTF,TGTGCCAGCAGCCCGACAGGGGCTGGGGCCAACGTCCTGACTTTC
TRBV12-5,TRBJ1-6,NA,NA,CASGYNSPLHF,TGTGCTAGTGGCTACAATTCACCCCTCCACTTT
TRBV25-1,TRBJ2-1,NA,NA,CASSDMTRAVDEQFF,TGTGCCAGCAGTGATATGACCCGGGCAGTGGATGAGCAGTTCTTC
TRBV30,TRBJ1-2,NA,once,CAWMRGLSGNYGYTF,TGTGCCTGGATGCGGGGACTCAGCGGTAACTATGGCTACACCTTC
TRBV7-2,TRBJ1-2,NA,NA,CASSSDTMVYGYTF,TGTGCCAGCAGCAGCGACACGATGGTCTATGGCTACACCTTC
TRBV15,TRBJ2-1,NA,NA,CATSRDAAYNEQFF,TGTGCCACCAGCAGAGACGCGGCGTACAATGAGCAGTTCTTC
TRBV4-1,TRBJ1-4,TRBD1,few,CASSQGRGEDREKLFF,TGCGCCAGCAGCCAAGGGCGCGGCGAGGACAGGGAAAAACTGTTTTTT
TRBV5-4,TRBJ2-7,NA,NA,CATRGRVSGEQYF,TGTGCCACCAGAGGTAGGGTATCGGGGGAGCAGTACTTC